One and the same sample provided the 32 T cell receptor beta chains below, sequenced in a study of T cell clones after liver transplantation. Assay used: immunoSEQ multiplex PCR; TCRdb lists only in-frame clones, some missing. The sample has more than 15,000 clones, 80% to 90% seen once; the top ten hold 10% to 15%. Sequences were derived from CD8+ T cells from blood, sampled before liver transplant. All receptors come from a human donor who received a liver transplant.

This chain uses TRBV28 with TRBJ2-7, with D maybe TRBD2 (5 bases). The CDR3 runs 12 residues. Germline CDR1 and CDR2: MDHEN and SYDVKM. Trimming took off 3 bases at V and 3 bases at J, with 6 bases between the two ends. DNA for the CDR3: TGTGCCAGCAGTTTCCGGGGCTACGAGCAGTACTTC. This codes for CASSFRGYEQYF.

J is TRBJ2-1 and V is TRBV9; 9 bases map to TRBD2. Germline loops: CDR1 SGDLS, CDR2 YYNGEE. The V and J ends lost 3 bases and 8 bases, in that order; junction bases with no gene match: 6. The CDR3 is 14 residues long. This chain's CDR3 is CASSDGLALDEQFF. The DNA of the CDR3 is TGTGCCAGCAGCGACGGACTAGCGCTCGATGAGCAGTTCTTC.

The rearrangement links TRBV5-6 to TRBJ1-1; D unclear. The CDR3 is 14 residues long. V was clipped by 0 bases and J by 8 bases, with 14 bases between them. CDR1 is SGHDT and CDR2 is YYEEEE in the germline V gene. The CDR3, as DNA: TGTGCCAGCAGCTTGGCCCAATGGGATCTGGAAGCTTTCTTT. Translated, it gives CASSLAQWDLEAFF.

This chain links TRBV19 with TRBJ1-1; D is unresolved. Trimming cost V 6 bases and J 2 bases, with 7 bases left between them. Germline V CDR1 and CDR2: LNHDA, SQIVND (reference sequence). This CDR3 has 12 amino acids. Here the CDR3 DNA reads TGTGCCAGTAGGGAGGGTAACACTGAAGCTTTCTTT. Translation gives CASREGNTEAFF.

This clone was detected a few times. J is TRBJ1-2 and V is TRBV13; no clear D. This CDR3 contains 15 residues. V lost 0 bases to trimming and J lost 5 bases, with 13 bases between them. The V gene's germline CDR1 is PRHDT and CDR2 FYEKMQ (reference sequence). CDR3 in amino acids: CASSLGRAVPYGYTF. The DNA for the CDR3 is TGTGCCAGCAGCTTAGGGCGGGCAGTCCCATATGGCTACACCTTC.

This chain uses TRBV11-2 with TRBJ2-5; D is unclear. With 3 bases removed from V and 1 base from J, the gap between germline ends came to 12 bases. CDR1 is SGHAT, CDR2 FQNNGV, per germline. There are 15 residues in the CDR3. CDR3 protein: CASSFHLAVQETQYF. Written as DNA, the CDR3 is TGTGCCAGCAGCTTTCATTTAGCAGTCCAAGAGACCCAGTACTTC.

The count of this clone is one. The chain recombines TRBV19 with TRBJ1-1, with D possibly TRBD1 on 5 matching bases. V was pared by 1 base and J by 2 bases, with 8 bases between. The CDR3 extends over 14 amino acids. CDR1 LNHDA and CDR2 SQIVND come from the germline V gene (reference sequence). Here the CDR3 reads CASSIAGGNTEAFF. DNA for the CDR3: TGTGCCAGTAGTATAGCTGGGGGAAACACTGAAGCTTTCTTT.

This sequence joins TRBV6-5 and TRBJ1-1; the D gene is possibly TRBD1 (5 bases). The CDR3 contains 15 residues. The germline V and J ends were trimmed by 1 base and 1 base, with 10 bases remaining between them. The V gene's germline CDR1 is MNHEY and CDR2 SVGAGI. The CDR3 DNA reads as TGTGCCAGCAGTTACTTACCCGGGACGAACACTGAAGCTTTCTTT. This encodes CASSYLPGTNTEAFF.

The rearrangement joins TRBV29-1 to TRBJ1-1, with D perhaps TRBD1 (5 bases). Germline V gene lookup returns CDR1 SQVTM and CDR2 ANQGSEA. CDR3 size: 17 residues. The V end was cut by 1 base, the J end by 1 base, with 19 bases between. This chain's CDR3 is CSVEGVYAGTSNTEAFF. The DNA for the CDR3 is TGCAGCGTTGAAGGGGTGTATGCCGGGACGTCGAACACTGAAGCTTTCTTT.

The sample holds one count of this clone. The chain's CDR3 is CASSDGTGGAKNIQYF. CDR3 DNA: TGTGCCAGCAGTGATGGAACAGGGGGAGCCAAAAACATTCAGTACTTC. The rearrangement joins TRBV2 to TRBJ2-4, with 8 bases lining up with TRBD1. Germline CDR1 and CDR2: SNHLY and FYNNEI. The CDR3 loop spans 16 amino acids. V shed 3 bases and J 0 bases; nucleotides not matched to a gene: 4. Full variable domain (missing parts from reference TRBV2 and TRBJ2-4): EPEVTQTPSHQVTQMGQEVILRCVPISNHLYFYWYRQILGQKVEFLVSFYNNEISEKSEIFDDQFSVERPDGSNFTLKIRSTKLEDSAMYFCASSDGTGGAKNIQYFGAGTRLSVL.

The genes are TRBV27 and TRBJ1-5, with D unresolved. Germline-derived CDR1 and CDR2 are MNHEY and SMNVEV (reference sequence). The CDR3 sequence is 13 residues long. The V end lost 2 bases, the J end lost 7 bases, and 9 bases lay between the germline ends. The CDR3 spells CASSLHPQQPQHF. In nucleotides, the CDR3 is TGTGCCAGCAGTTTACATCCACAGCAGCCCCAGCATTTT.

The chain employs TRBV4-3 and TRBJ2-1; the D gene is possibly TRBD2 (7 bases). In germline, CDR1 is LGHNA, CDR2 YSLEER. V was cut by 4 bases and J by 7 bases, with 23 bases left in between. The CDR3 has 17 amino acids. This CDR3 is CASSRRVGGEGGNEQFF. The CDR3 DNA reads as TGCGCCAGCAGCCGCAGAGTAGGGGGAGAGGGAGGGAATGAGCAGTTCTTC.

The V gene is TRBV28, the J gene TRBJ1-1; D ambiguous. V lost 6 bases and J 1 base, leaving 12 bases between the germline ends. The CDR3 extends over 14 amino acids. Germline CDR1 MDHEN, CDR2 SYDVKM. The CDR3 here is CASRAPGGNTEAFF. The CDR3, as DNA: TGTGCCAGCAGGGCCCCCGGTGGGAACACTGAAGCTTTCTTT.

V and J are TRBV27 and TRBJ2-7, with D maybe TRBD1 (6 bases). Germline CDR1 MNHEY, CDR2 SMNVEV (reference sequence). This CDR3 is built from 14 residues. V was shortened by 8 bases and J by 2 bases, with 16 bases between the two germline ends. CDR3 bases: TGTGCCAGCTCCCCTGGGGGCTTCCCCTACGAGCAGTACTTC. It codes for CASSPGGFPYEQYF.

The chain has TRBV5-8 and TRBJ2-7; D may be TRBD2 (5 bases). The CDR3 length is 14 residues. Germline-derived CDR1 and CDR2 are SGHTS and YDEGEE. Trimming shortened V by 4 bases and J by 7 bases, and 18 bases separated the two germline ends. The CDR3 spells CASSPRGRLGEQYF. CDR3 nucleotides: TGTGCCAGCAGCCCGAGAGGGCGCCTGGGAGAGCAGTACTTC.

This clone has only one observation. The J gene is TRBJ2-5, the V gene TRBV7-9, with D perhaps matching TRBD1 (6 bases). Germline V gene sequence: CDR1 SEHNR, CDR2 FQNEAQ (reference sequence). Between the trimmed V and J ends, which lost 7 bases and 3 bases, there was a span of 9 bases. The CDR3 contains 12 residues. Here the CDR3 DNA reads TGTGCCAGCAACTACAGGGAAGAGACCCAGTACTTC. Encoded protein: CASNYREETQYF.

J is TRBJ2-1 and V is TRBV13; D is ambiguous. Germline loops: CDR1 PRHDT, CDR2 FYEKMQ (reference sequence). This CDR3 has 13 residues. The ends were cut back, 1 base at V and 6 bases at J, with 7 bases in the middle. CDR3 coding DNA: TGTGCCAGCAGCTTAGACTCTATCAATGAGCAGTTCTTC. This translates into CASSLDSINEQFF.

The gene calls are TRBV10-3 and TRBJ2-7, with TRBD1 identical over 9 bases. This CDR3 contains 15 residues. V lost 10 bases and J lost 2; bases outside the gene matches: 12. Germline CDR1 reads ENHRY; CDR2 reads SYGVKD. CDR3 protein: CATCASGQGPYEQYF. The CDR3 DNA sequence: TGTGCCACCTGTGCGTCGGGACAGGGACCCTACGAGCAGTACTTC.

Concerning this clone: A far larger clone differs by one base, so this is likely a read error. In DNA form, the CDR3 reads TGTGCCAGCAGCCACCAACGCGGCGAGCAGTACTTC. Translated: CASSHQRGEQYF. This chain uses TRBV4-2 with TRBJ2-7; D call uncertain. Trimming removed 3 bases from V and 6 bases from J, with 9 bases in between. The CDR3 is 12 residues long. Germline values: CDR1 LGHNA, CDR2 YNFKEQ.

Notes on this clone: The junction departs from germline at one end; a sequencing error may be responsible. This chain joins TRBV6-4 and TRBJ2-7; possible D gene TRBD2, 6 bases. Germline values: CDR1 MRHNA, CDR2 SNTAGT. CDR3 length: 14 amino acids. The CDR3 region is CATPLAGNSHEQYF. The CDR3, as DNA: TGTGCCACCCCCCTGGCGGGAAACTCCCACGAGCAGTACTTC.

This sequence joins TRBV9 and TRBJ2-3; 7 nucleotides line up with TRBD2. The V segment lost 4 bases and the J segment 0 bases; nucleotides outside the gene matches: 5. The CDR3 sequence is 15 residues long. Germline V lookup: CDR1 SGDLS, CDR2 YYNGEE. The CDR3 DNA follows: TGTGCCAGCAGCCTCAATAGCGGGAGCACAGATACGCAGTATTTT. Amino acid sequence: CASSLNSGSTDTQYF.

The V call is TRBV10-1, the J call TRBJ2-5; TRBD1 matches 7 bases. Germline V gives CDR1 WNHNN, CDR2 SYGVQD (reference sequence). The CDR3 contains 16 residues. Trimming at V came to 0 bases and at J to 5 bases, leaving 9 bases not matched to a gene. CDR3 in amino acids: CASSESAREGGETQYF. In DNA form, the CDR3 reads TGCGCCAGCAGTGAGTCTGCGAGGGAAGGGGGCGAGACCCAGTACTTC.

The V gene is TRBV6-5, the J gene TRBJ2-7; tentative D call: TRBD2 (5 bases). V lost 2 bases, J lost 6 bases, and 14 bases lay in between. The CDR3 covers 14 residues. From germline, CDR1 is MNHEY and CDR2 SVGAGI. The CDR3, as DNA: TGTGCCAGCAGTTACGCAAGAGGGAGTGGCGAGCAGTACTTC. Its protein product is CASSYARGSGEQYF.

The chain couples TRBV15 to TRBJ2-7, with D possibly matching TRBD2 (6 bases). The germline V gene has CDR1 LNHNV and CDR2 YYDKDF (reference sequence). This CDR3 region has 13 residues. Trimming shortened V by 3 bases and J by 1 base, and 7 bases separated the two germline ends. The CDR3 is CATSSRGSYEQYF. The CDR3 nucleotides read TGTGCCACCAGCAGCCGGGGGTCCTACGAGCAGTACTTC. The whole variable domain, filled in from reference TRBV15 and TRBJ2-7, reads DAMVIQNPRYQVTQFGKPVTLSCSQTLNHNVMYWYQQKSSQAPKLLFHYYDKDFNNEADTPDNFQSRRPNTSFCFLDIRSPGLGDTAMYLCATSSRGSYEQYFGPGTRLTVT.

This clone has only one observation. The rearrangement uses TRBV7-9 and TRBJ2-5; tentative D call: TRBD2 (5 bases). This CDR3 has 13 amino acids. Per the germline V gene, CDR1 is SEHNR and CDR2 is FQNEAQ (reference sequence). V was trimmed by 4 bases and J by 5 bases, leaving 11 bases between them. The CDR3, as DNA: TGTGCCAGCAGCTGGACTCCAAGCGAGACCCAGTACTTC. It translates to CASSWTPSETQYF.

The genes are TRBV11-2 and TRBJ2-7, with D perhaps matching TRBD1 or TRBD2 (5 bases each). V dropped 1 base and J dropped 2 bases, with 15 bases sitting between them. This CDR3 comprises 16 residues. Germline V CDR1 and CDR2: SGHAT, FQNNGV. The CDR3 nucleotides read TGTGCCAGCAGCTTAGCCAGGGCAGGGACCACCTACGAGCAGTACTTC. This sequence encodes CASSLARAGTTYEQYF.

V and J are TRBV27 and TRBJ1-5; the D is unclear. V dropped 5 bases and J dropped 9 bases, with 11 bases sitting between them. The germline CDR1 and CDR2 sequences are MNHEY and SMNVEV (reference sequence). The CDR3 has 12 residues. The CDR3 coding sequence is TGTGCCAGCAGTCTCGTAGGCCGGCCCCAGCATTTT. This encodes CASSLVGRPQHF.

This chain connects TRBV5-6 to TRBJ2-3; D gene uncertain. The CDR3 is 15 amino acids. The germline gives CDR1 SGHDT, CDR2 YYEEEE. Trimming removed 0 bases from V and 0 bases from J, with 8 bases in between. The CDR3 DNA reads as TGTGCCAGCAGCTTGGTTGGTCTTAGCACAGATACGCAGTATTTT. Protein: CASSLVGLSTDTQYF.

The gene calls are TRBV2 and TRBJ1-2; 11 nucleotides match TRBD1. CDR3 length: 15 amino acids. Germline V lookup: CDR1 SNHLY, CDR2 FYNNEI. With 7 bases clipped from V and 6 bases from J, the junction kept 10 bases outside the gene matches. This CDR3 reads CASNTPGQGGDGYTF. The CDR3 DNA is TGTGCCAGCAACACCCCGGGACAGGGGGGGGATGGCTACACCTTC.

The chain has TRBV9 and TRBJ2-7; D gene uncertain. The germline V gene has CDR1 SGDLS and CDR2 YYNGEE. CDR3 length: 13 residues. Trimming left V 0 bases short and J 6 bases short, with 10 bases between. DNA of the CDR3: TGTGCCAGCAGCGTAGGGGTCGGATCCGAGCAGTACTTC. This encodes CASSVGVGSEQYF.

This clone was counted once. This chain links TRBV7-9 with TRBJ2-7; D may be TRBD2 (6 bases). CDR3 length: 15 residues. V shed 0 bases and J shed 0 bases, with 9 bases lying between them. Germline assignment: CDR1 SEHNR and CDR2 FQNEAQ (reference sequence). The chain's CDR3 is CASSLAGSGSYEQYF. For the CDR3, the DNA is TGTGCCAGCAGCTTAGCCGGTAGCGGCTCCTACGAGCAGTACTTC.

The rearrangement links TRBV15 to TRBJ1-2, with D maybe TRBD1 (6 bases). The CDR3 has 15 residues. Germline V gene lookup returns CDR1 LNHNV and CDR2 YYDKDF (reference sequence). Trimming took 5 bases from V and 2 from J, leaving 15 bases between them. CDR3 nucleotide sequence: TGTGCCACCAGCCCACGGGGGGCGCACAACTATGGCTACACCTTC. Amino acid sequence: CATSPRGAHNYGYTF.